This T cell receptor beta chain was recovered during a study of blood T cell repertoires in COVID-19. Study-wide context: The analysed material was cDNA or gDNA that came from T cells, B-cell-depleted T cells, or PBMCs.

Study processing details: Cell counts per sample came from amplifying reference gene primers. Sequencing was performed with immunoSEQ multiplex PCR; in TCRdb, only in-frame clones are kept and a portion is missing. D and trimming were read from the DNA, whereas the V and J calls and clone size are those reported in that table. In the table there are fewer than 150,000 clones, around 90% of which are singletons. The V gene end was trimmed by 6 bases and the J gene end by 7 bases; junction bases not matched to a gene: 7. The CDR3 loop spans 15 amino acids. The V gene's germline CDR1 is MGHRA and CDR2 YSYEKL.

The TCR was taken from a woman older than 75 with acute or convalescent COVID-19. This chain uses TRBV4-1 with TRBJ1-6, with 9 bases that match TRBD1. The sequenced sample consisted of peripheral blood. The CDR3 sequence: CASRAWDRENSPLHF. The CDR3 nucleotides read TGCGCCAGCAGGGCCTGGGACAGGGAAAATTCACCCCTCCACTTT.